This entry lists 24 T cell receptor beta chains sequenced from one sample in a study of CD4 and CD8 cells across lung adenocarcinoma regions. MiXCR, run by TCRdb on the PCR reads, gives a single entry per CDR3 protein. This sample has approximately 24,000 distinct CDR3 sequences, with around 56% found just once. The sequenced sample was CD8+ T cells from the center of a lung tumor. The receptor source for this set is a male donor with lung adenocarcinoma. The CD4 and CD8 labels of this study may be unreliable.

The chain carries TRBV24-1 and TRBJ2-3; D is perhaps TRBD2 (5 bases). The V end was cut by 6 bases, the J end by 12 bases, with 24 bases between. Germline CDR1 KGHDR, CDR2 SFDVKD. The CDR3 extends over 15 amino acids. As DNA, the CDR3 is TGTGCCACCAGTACGGGGTTGGGTGACACAGATATTCAGTATTTT. Amino acids: CATSTGLGDTDIQYF.

This clonotype was recorded many times. V gene TRBV6-5 combines with J gene TRBJ2-1; no clear D gene. Germline CDR1 reads MNHEY; CDR2 reads SVGAGI. The CDR3 has 16 amino acids. The ends were cut back, 2 bases at V and 0 bases at J, with 11 bases in the middle. CDR3 sequence reads: CASSYNLISSYNEQFF. DNA of the CDR3: TGTGCCAGCAGTTACAACCTTATTAGCTCCTACAATGAGCAGTTCTTC.

V gene TRBV6-1 combines with J gene TRBJ1-6; D is unresolved. The CDR3 totals 14 residues. With 6 bases removed from V and 0 bases from J, the gap between germline ends came to 6 bases. In germline, CDR1 is MNHNS, CDR2 SASEGT. Here the CDR3 reads CASRGSSYNSPLHF. DNA of the CDR3: TGTGCCAGCAGGGGGAGCTCCTATAATTCACCCCTCCACTTT.

By its share, this clonotype is medium-sized. The chain couples TRBV6-1 to TRBJ2-3; D is unresolved. Germline V gives CDR1 MNHNS, CDR2 SASEGT. V lost 6 bases, J lost 0 bases, and 4 bases lay in between. This CDR3 has 12 residues. The chain's CDR3 is CASSSSTDTQYF. CDR3 bases: TGTGCCAGCAGCAGTAGCACAGATACGCAGTATTTT.

The gene calls are TRBV7-2 and TRBJ2-2; TRBD2 might be the D (5 bases). The CDR3 covers 14 residues. CDR1 and CDR2 (germline): SGHTA, FQGNSA. The V end lost 1 base, the J end lost 7 bases, and 10 bases lay between the germline ends. CDR3 nucleotide sequence: TGTGCCAGCAGCTTAGGTGGCGGGCTCGGGGAGCTGTTTTTT. This translates into CASSLGGGLGELFF.

Points on this clonotype: A junction end diverges from the germline sequence, so it may reflect a read error. The V and J genes are TRBV6-1 and TRBJ2-1; TRBD2 is a possible D gene (6 bases). The CDR3 covers 16 residues. Per germline, CDR1 MNHNS and CDR2 SASEGT. DNA for the CDR3: TGTGCCAGCAAAACCCCGGGCCTAGCGAACACGGGGGAGCAGTTTTTC. Translated: CASKTPGLANTGEQFF.

This clonotype was observed a handful of times. The V and J genes are TRBV10-3 and TRBJ2-5; D may match TRBD1 or TRBD2 (5 bases each). The germline V gene encodes CDR1 ENHRY and CDR2 SYGVKD. This CDR3 region has 14 residues. The germline V and J ends were trimmed by 8 bases and 5 bases, with 18 bases remaining between them. The CDR3: CAIGTRGIGETQYF. The CDR3, as DNA: TGTGCCATCGGGACGAGGGGAATTGGCGAGACCCAGTACTTC.

Points on this clonotype: A read error may account for a junction end that differs from germline. The CDR3 loop is CASLEAVITDTQFF. The CDR3 region has the DNA TGTGCCAGCCTCGAGGCTGTGATCACCGATACGCAGTTTTTT. V gene TRBV6-1 combines with J gene TRBJ2-3; D ambiguous. The length of the CDR3 is 14 residues. Germline V CDR1 and CDR2: MNHNS, SASEGT.

This clonotype was seen just once. The chain carries TRBV6-1 and TRBJ2-4; possibly TRBD2 for D (6 bases). The CDR3 runs to 13 residues. Germline lookup yields CDR1 MNHNS and CDR2 SASEGT. The germline V and J ends were trimmed by 10 bases and 13 bases, with 23 bases remaining between them. Written as DNA, the CDR3 is TGTGCCACGGGGCGGGGAGCCAAAAACACGCAGTACTTC. It yields the protein CATGRGAKNTQYF.

This clonotype was detected ten times or more. The chain is built from TRBV11-2 and TRBJ2-5; no definite D call. The V gene lost 3 bases and the J gene lost 4 bases, with 9 bases spanning the gap. Germline lookup yields CDR1 SGHAT and CDR2 FQNNGV. The length of the CDR3 is 13 residues. The CDR3 loop reads CASSLSQLETQYF. CDR3 coding DNA: TGTGCCAGCAGCTTGTCTCAATTAGAGACCCAGTACTTC.

Regarding this clonotype: A much bigger clone sits one base away, suggesting this may be a read error. The V gene is TRBV6-4, the J gene TRBJ2-1, with 10 bases that match TRBD1. The V gene end was trimmed by 6 bases and the J gene end by 13 bases; junction bases not matched to a gene: 12. CDR1 and CDR2 from the germline V gene are MRHNA and SNTAGT. This CDR3 contains 14 residues. CDR3 residues: CASRDRGAQETQFF. The CDR3 region has the DNA TGTGCCAGCAGGGACAGGGGGGCCCAAGAGACCCAGTTCTTC.

V is TRBV10-2 and J is TRBJ2-3; D is ambiguous. V lost 2 bases and J lost 12, with 24 bases in between. Looked up from germline, CDR1 is WSHSY and CDR2 is SAAADI. This CDR3 contains 16 residues. CDR3 in DNA: TGCGCCAGCAGTGAGCCGGCTCGGCGAGCCACAGATATTCAGTATTTT. This gives the protein CASSEPARRATDIQYF.

V usage is TRBV4-2 and J usage is TRBJ2-4; D is ambiguous. In germline, CDR1 is LGHNA, CDR2 YNFKEQ. This CDR3 spans 16 amino acids. Between the trimmed V and J ends, which lost 5 bases and 9 bases, there was a span of 23 bases. DNA of the CDR3: TGTGCCAGCAGCTCCTCCCCGTACTCGAAGGGTGGCATTCAGTACTTC. This gives the protein CASSSSPYSKGGIQYF.

This clonotype showed up many times. V usage is TRBV6-5 and J usage is TRBJ2-5; D might be TRBD2 (6 bases). CDR1 and CDR2 from the germline V gene are MNHEY and SVGAGI. This CDR3 spans 13 amino acids. Trimming removed 0 bases from V and 11 bases from J, with 13 bases in between. Here the CDR3 reads CASSYSPDREQYF. The CDR3 coding sequence is TGTGCCAGCAGTTACTCGCCGGATCGGGAGCAGTACTTC.

By share, this clonotype ranks as medium-sized. The chain joins TRBV7-2 to TRBJ2-5, with TRBD2 matching over 9 bases. V gave up 5 bases and J gave up 0 bases; unmatched junction bases: 4. The length of the CDR3 is 15 residues. Looked up from germline, CDR1 is SGHTA and CDR2 is FQGNSA. The DNA of the CDR3 is TGTGCCAGCAGCCTACTAGCGGGCTACCAAGAGACCCAGTACTTC. Translating gives CASSLLAGYQETQYF.

V gene TRBV6-5 combines with J gene TRBJ2-1, with 11 bases fitting TRBD2. The germline V gene encodes CDR1 MNHEY and CDR2 SVGAGI. There are 14 residues in the CDR3. Trimming at V came to 2 bases and at J to 10 bases, leaving 4 bases not matched to a gene. The CDR3 coding sequence is TGTGCCAGCAGTTACCTCCTAGCGGGAGGAGAGCAGTTCTTC. Its translation is CASSYLLAGGEQFF.

The CDR3 DNA sequence: TGTGCCAGCACCCGAGACAGGGTCGGCGAAGCTTTCTTT. It specifies CASTRDRVGEAFF. The V call is TRBV6-8, the J call TRBJ1-1; 7 bases are shared with TRBD1. This CDR3 is built from 13 residues. Germline lookup yields CDR1 MNHGY and CDR2 SAAAGT. The V and J ends lost 7 bases and 8 bases, in that order; junction bases with no gene match: 10.

The chain joins TRBV6-1 to TRBJ2-1; D may be TRBD1 (6 bases). The J call may be in error: the DNA end matches TRBJ2-5 better. Germline-derived CDR1 and CDR2 are MNHNS and SASEGT. This CDR3 contains 13 residues. The CDR3 DNA is TGTGCCAGCAGCCGCACAGGGTTTGAGGCCCAGTACTTC. The encoded protein is CASSRTGFEAQYF.

Comments on this clonotype: One end of the junction fails to match germline, which may point to a read error. The chain is built from TRBV6-5 and TRBJ2-3; D is possibly TRBD1 (6 bases). Per the germline V gene, CDR1 is MNHEY and CDR2 is SVGAGI. This CDR3 comprises 16 residues. The CDR3 sequence: CASSYQGLGGTDTQYF. Written as DNA, the CDR3 is TGTGCCAGCAGTTACCAGGGGCTGGGTGGCACAGATACGCAGTATTTC.

The sample holds a few counts of this clonotype. The V and J genes are TRBV3-1 and TRBJ2-1; 7 bases line up with TRBD1. The CDR3 is made up of 16 amino acids. V shed 0 bases and J 1 base; nucleotides not matched to a gene: 3. Germline CDR1 is LGHDT and CDR2 is YNNKEL (reference sequence). CDR3 in DNA: TGTGCCAGCAGCCAAGATCTGACAGGGTCCTACAATGAGCAGTTCTTC. Its translation: CASSQDLTGSYNEQFF.

The J gene is TRBJ2-3, the V gene TRBV7-2, with D perhaps matching TRBD2 (6 bases). There are 16 residues in the CDR3. From germline, CDR1 is SGHTA and CDR2 FQGNSA. The germline V and J ends were trimmed by 3 bases and 8 bases, with 21 bases remaining between them. The CDR3 DNA sequence: TGTGCCAGCAGCTTCGCGGGACCCACTATAACGGGTACGCAGTATTTT. Its translation is CASSFAGPTITGTQYF.

Turning to this clonotype: At one end, the junction sequence differs from germline, possibly due to a read error. J is TRBJ2-5 and V is TRBV7-2; a possible D gene is TRBD2 (5 bases). The CDR3 contains 12 residues. Germline assignment: CDR1 SGHTA and CDR2 FQGNSA. The CDR3: CASSTPSSQEVF. The CDR3 bases are TGTGCCAGCAGCACCCCTAGCAGCCAAGAGGTCTTC.

This clonotype occurred many times. This chain links TRBV6-1 with TRBJ2-5; tentative D call: TRBD1 (6 bases). TRBJ2-7 matches the DNA end more closely, so the J call is doubtful. This CDR3 has 15 residues. Germline values: CDR1 MNHNS, CDR2 SASEGT. CDR3: CASSDVGASSYEQYF. The CDR3 bases are TGTGCCAGCAGTGACGTGGGGGCCTCGTCCTACGAGCAGTACTTC.

This clonotype has just one count. The V call is TRBV6-5, the J call TRBJ2-5; 10 bases fit TRBD2. The junction had 2 bases not matched to a gene; V was cut back by 0 bases and J by 1 base. The length of the CDR3 is 16 residues. Germline V gene sequence: CDR1 MNHEY, CDR2 SVGAGI. The CDR3 bases are TGTGCCAGCAGTTACTCTTCTAGCGGGGGCCAAGAGACCCAGTACTTC. It translates to CASSYSSSGGQETQYF.